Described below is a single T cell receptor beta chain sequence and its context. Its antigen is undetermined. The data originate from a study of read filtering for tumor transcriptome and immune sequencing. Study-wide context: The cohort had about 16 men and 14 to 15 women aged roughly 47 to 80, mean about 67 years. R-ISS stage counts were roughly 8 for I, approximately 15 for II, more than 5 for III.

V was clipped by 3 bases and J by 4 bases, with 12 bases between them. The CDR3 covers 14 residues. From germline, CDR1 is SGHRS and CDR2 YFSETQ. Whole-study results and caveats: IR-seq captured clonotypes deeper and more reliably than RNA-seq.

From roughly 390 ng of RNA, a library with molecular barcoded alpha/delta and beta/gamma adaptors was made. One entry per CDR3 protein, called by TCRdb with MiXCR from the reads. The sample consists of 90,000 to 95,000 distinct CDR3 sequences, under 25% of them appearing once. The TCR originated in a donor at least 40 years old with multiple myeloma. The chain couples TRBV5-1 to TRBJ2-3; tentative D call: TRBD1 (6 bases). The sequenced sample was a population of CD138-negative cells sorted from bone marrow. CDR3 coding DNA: TGCGCCAGCAGCTGGACAGCGCAGGCAGATACGCAGTATTTT. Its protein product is CASSWTAQADTQYF.